This TCR beta chain comes out of a study of breast tumors, draining lymph nodes, adjacent tissues (dated by TCRdb to about 2016). A note on the overall study: TCR beta repertoires were compared across tumor, adjacent nontumor tissue and axillary lymph nodes obtained from breast cancer patients. In human breast cancer, the study set out to evaluate how tumor, surrounding tissue and draining lymph node repertoires relate to one another and whether T cells may move between these sites.

TCRdb lists the instrument as Illumina HiSeq 2000. TCR beta chain libraries were generated through multiplex PCR amplification. The amplified TCR beta chain products were analyzed by high-throughput sequencing. TCRdb reran the public reads through fastp at Q25 and MiXCR, keeping productive beta chains. Entries are consolidated by CDR3 protein sequence, retaining the most common genes and DNA. The sample contains about 200,000 distinct CDR3 sequences, approximately 33% of them found a single time. Together, the top ten hold approximately 4.5% of the sample. Lymph node samples came from the axillary draining lymph nodes of breast cancer patients. To note about this clonotype: What antigen it recognizes has not been identified. Base qualities are not recorded, but no much larger clone differs from it by a single base.

Beyond this particular receptor, the publication reports: Tumor T-cell repertoires showed less diversity than lymph node repertoires and more diversity than nontumor tissue repertoires, and tumor T-cell repertoires showed preferential V and J gene usage. The similarity between tumor and nontumor tissue repertoires was significantly greater in luminal-like breast cancer than in basal-like breast cancer. The conclusion that tumor T cells originate in lymph nodes was presented as consistent with a hypothesis rather than as directly demonstrated. The data were judged consistent with most tumor T cells deriving from the lymph node and then expanding within tumor tissue.

From the cysteine up to the phenylalanine, the CDR3 has a length of 15 residues. Of the read, only the CDR3 DNA is kept; its 45 bases are in frame from base 1. The germline V gene (reference sequence) specifies LGHDT as CDR1 and YNNKEL as CDR2. Here V drops 1 base and J drops 6 bases, and the junction holds 5 bases not matched to any gene. The sequence links TRBV3-1 to TRBJ2-4, and 8 bases in between align with TRBD2. Source material: axillary lymph node tissue. The clonotype originates from a female donor with breast cancer. Some clones in this sample may be carry-over from other donors' samples. The nucleotide sequence reads as follows: TGTGCCAGCAGCCAAGTCGGGGGGGCAAGAAACATTCAGTACTTC. It codes for CASSQVGGARNIQYF. The variable domain in full, with residues beyond the CDR3 obtained from the reference TRBV3-1 and TRBJ2-4 genes, is DTAVSQTPKYLVTQMGNDKSIKCEQNLGHDTMYWYKQDSKKFLKIMFSYNNKELIINETVPNRFSPKSPDKAHLNLHINSLELGDSAVYFCASSQVGGARNIQYFGAGTRLSVL.